Sequencing of this TCR beta chain was carried out in a study of cytomegalovirus exposure and HLA in healthy donors. Study-level background: An early data release held approximately 85 million unique TCRs from HLA-typed donors. Caucasian-associated ancestry cluster membership applied to approximately 84% of over 350 genotyped donors.

To note about this clone: Its antigen is undetermined.

Study-level findings and limits: A few V segments could not be told apart, such as TRBV6-2 and TRBV6-3, and were left out.

Researchers ran the PCR with 60 Vbeta and 13 Jbeta primers. Per the study methods: Approximately 11 million of around 85 million unique TCR beta chains were shared, per a later count. TCRdb's copy holds only in-frame clones and misses some; the assay was immunoSEQ multiplex PCR. Clonal size and the V and J genes are those of that table, whereas D and trimming came from the DNA. The table lists 180,000 or so clones, about 80% of them singletons. This CDR3 is 15 amino acids long. The germline gives CDR1 MNHEY, CDR2 SVGAGI. Trimming removed 2 bases from V and 1 base from J, with 12 bases in between. The sequenced material came from PBMCs. This chain uses TRBV6-5 with TRBJ2-7; perhaps TRBD2 as D (6 bases). The receptor was isolated from a man aged 18-30 years in good health and CMV-seronegative. The CDR3: CASSYAGGASYEQYF. CDR3 in DNA: TGTGCCAGCAGTTACGCTGGCGGGGCTTCCTACGAGCAGTACTTC.